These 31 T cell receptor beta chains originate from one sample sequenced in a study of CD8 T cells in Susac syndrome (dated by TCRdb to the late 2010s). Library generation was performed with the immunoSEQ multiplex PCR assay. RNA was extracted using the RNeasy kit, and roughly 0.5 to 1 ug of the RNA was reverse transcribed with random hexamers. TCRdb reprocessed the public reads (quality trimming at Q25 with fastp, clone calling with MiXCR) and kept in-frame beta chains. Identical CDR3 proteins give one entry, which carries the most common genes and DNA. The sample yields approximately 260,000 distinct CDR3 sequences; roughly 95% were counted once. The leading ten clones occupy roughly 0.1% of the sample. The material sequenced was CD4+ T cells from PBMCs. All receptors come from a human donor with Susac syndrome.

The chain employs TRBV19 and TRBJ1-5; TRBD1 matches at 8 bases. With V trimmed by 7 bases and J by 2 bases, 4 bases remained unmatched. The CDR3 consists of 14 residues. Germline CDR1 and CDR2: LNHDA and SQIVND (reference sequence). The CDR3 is CASIRGRGNQPQHF. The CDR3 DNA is TGTGCCAGTATCAGGGGGCGAGGCAATCAGCCCCAGCATTTT.

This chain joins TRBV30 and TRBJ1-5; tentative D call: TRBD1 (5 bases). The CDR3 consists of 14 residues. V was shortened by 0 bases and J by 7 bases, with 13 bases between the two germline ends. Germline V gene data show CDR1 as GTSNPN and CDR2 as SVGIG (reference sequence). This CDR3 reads CAWSVEGSGQPQHF. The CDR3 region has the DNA TGTGCCTGGAGTGTCGAAGGTTCAGGGCAGCCCCAGCATTTT. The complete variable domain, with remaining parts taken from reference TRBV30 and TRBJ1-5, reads SQTIHQWPATLVQPVGSPLSLECTVEGTSNPNLYWYRQAAGRGLQLLFYSVGIGQISSEVPQNLSASRPQDRQFILSSKKLLLSDSGFYLCAWSVEGSGQPQHFGDGTRLSIL.

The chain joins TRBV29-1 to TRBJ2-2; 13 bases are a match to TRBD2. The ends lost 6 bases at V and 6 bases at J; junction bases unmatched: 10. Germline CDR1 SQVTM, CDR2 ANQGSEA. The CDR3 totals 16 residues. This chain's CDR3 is CSVGGLAGDVAGELFF. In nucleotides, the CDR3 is TGCAGCGTCGGCGGACTAGCGGGAGACGTCGCCGGGGAGCTGTTTTTT.

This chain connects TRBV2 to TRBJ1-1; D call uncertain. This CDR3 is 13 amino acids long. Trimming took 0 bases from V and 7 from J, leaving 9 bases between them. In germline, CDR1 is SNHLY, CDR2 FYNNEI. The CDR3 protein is CASSEAQWIEAFF. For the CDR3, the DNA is TGTGCCAGCAGTGAAGCGCAGTGGATTGAAGCTTTCTTT.

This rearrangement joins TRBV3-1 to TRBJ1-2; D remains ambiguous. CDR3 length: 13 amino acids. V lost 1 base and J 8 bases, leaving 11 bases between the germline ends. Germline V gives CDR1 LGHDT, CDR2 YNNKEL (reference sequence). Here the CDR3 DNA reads TGTGCCAGCAGCCAAGCCGGCAGCTCGGGCTACACCTTC. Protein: CASSQAGSSGYTF.

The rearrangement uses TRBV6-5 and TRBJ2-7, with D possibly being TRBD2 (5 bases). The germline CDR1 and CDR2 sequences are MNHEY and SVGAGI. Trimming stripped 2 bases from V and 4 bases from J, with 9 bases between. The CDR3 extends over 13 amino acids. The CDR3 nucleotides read TGTGCCAGCAGTTACCACTCGGGGTACGAGCAGTACTTC. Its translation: CASSYHSGYEQYF.

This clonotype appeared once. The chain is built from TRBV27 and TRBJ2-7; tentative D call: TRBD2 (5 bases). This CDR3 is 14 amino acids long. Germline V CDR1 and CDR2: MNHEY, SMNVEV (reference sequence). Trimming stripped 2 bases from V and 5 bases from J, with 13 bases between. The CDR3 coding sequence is TGTGCCAGCAGTTTAACCTGGCTAGCTGACGAGCAGTACTTC. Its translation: CASSLTWLADEQYF.

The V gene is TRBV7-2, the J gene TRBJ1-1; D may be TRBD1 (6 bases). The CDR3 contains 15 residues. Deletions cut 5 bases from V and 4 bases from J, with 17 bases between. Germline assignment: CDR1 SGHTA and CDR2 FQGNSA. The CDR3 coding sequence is TGTGCCAGCAGCCTAGTTCAGGGGACGAGCACTGAAGCTTTCTTT. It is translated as CASSLVQGTSTEAFF.

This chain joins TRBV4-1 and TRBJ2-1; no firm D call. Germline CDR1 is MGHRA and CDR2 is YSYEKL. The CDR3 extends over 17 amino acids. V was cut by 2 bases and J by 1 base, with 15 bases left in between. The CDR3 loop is CASSQPTGYGSYNEQFF. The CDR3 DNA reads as TGCGCCAGCAGCCAACCTACGGGTTACGGATCCTACAATGAGCAGTTCTTC.

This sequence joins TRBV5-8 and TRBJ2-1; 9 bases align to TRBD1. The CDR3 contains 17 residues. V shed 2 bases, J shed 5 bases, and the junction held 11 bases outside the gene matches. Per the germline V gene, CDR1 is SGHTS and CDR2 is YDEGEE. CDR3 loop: CASSFYTGQGPDNEQFF. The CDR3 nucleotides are TGTGCCAGCAGCTTTTACACGGGACAGGGTCCAGACAATGAGCAGTTCTTC.

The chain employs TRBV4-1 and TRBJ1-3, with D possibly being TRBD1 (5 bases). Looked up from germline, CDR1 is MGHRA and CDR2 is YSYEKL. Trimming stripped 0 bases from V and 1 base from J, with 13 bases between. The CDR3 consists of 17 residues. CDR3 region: CASSQDQGVRSGNTIYF. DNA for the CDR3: TGCGCCAGCAGCCAAGATCAAGGGGTGAGGTCTGGAAACACCATATATTTT.

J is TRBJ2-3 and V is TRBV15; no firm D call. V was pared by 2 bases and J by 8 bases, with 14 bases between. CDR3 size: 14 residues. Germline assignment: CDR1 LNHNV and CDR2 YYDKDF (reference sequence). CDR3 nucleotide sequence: TGTGCCACCAGCAGAACCTCCAACCTGGGTACGCAGTATTTT. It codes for CATSRTSNLGTQYF.

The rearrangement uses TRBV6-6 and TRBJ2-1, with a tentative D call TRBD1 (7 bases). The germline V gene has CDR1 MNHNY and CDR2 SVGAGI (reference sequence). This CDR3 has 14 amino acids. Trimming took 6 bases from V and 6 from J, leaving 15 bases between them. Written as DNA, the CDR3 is TGTGCCAGCAGCCCGACAGGGACTCTCAATGAGCAGTTCTTC. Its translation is CASSPTGTLNEQFF.

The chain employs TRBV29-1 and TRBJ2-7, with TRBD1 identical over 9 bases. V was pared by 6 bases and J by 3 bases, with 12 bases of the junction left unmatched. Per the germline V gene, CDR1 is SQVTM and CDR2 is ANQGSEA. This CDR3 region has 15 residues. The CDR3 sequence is CSVPGTGQEGYEQYF. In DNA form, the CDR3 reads TGCAGCGTGCCAGGGACAGGGCAAGAGGGCTACGAGCAGTACTTC.

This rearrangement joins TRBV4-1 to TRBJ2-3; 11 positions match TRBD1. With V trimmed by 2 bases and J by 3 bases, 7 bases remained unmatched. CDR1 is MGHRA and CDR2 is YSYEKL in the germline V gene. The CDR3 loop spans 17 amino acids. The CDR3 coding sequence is TGCGCCAGCAGCCAACAACCCGGGACAGGGGGTACAGATACGCAGTATTTT. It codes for CASSQQPGTGGTDTQYF.

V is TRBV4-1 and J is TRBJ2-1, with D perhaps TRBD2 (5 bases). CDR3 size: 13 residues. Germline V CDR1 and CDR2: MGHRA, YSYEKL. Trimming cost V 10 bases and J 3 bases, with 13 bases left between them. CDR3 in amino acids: CATRKEGYNEQFF. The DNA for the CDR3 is TGCGCCACCCGGAAAGAGGGCTACAATGAGCAGTTCTTC.

The CDR3 DNA reads TGTGCCTGGAATCTGGACAGGAACCTCTATGGCTACACCTTC. Translating gives CAWNLDRNLYGYTF. V and J are TRBV30 and TRBJ1-2, with 7 bases aligning to TRBD1. Germline V gives CDR1 GTSNPN, CDR2 SVGIG (reference sequence). The CDR3 has 14 residues. V was pared by 4 bases and J by 4 bases, with 9 bases of the junction left unmatched.

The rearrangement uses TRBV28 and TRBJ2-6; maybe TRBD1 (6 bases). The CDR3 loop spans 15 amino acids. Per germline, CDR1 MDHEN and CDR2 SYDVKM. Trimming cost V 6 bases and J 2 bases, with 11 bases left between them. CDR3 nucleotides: TGTGCCAGCAGAGCGTCAGGGGCTGGGGCCAACGTCCTGACTTTC. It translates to CASRASGAGANVLTF.

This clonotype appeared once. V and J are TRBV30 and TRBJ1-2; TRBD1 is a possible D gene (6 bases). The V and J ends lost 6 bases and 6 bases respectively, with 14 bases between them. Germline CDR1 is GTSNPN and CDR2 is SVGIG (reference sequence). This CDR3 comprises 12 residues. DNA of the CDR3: TGTGCCTGCACCCCAGGGGCCAATGGCTACACCTTC. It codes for CACTPGANGYTF.

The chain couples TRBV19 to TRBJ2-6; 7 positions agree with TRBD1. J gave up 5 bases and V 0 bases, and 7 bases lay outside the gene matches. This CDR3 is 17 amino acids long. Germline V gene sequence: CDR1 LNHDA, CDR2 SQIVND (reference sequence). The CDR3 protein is CASSIDRTGQRANVLTF. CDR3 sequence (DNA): TGTGCCAGTAGTATAGACCGGACAGGCCAGCGGGCCAACGTCCTGACTTTC.

The DNA of the CDR3 is TGTGCCAGCAGCTTTCGTTTGTTCGAGCACACCGGGGAGCTGTTTTTT. Residues: CASSFRLFEHTGELFF. The chain links TRBV13 to TRBJ2-2; D call uncertain. Germline V CDR1 and CDR2: PRHDT, FYEKMQ (reference sequence). The CDR3 totals 16 residues. V gave up 3 bases and J gave up 3 bases, with 14 bases separating them.

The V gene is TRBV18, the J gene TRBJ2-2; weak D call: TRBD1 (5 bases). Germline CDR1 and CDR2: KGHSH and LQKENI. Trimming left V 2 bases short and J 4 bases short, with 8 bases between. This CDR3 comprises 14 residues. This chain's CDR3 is CASSPVTGTGELFF. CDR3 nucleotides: TGTGCCAGCTCACCAGTAACAGGCACCGGGGAGCTGTTTTTT.

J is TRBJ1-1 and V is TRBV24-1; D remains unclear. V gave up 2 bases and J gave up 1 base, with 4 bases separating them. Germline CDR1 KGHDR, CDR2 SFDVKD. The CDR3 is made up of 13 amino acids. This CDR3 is CATSDSANTEAFF. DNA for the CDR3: TGTGCCACCAGTGATTCCGCGAACACTGAAGCTTTCTTT.

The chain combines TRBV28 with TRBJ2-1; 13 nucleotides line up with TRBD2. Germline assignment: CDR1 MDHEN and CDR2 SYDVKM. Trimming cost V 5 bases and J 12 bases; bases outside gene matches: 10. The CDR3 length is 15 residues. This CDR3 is CASSPGLAGAVGQFF. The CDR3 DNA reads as TGTGCCAGCAGTCCCGGACTAGCGGGGGCGGTTGGGCAGTTCTTC.

The CDR3 coding sequence is TGTGCCAGCAGACCCGGGACTAGCGGCCACCATGAGCAGTTCTTC. It codes for CASRPGTSGHHEQFF. The V and J genes are TRBV12-3 or TRBV12-4 and TRBJ2-1; 11 bases are a match to TRBD2. The length of the CDR3 is 15 residues. With V trimmed by 6 bases and J by 8 bases, 9 bases remained unmatched.

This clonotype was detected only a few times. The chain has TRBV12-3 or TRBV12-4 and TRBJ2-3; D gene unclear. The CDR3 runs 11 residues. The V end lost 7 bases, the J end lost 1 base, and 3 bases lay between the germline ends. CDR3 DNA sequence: TGTGCCAGCACCCGCACAGATACGCAGTATTTT. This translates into CASTRTDTQYF.

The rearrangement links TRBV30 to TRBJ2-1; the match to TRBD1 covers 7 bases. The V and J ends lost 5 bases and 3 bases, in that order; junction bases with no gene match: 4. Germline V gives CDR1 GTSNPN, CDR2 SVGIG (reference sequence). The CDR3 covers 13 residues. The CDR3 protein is CAWAQGDYNEQFF. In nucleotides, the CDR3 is TGTGCCTGGGCCCAGGGGGACTACAATGAGCAGTTCTTC.

The CDR3 DNA sequence: TGCGCCAGCAGCTCGTACAGTGCCGGGGCCAACACTGAAGCTTTCTTT. Protein sequence: CASSSYSAGANTEAFF. The V call is TRBV5-1, the J call TRBJ1-1, with a weak D call TRBD1 (5 bases). CDR1 is SGHRS, CDR2 YFSETQ, per germline. The V end was cut by 3 bases, the J end by 2 bases, with 17 bases between. The CDR3 contains 16 residues. Full variable domain (rest looked up from reference TRBV5-1 and TRBJ1-1): KAGVTQTPRYLIKTRGQQVTLSCSPISGHRSVSWYQQTPGQGLQFLFEYFSETQRNKGNFPGRFSGRQFSNSRSEMNVSTLELGDSALYLCASSSYSAGANTEAFFGQGTRLTVV.

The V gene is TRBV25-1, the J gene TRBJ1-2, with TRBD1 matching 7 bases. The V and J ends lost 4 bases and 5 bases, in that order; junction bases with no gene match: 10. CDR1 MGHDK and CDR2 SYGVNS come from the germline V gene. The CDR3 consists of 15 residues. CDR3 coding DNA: TGTGCCAGCAGTGGTAGACAGGGCCTAGGATATGGCTACACCTTC. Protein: CASSGRQGLGYGYTF.

The CDR3 sequence: CSASPSSSSYNEQFF. CDR3 nucleotide sequence: TGCAGTGCTAGTCCTAGTTCAAGCTCCTACAATGAGCAGTTCTTC. The rearrangement links TRBV20-1 to TRBJ2-1; no clear D. Germline V gene sequence: CDR1 DFQATT, CDR2 SNEGSKA (reference sequence). CDR3 length equals 15 residues. V was clipped by 3 bases and J by 0 bases, with 12 bases between them.

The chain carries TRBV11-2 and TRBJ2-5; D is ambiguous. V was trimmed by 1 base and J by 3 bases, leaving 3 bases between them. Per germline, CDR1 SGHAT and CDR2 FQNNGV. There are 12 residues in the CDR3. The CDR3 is CASSLGKETQYF. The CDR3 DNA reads TGTGCCAGCAGCTTAGGCAAAGAGACCCAGTACTTC.